The present entry profiles one TCR beta chain with its context. The data derive from a study of blood T cell repertoires in COVID-19. The overall study: COVID-19 samples from acute and convalescent phases originated in the United States, Italy and Spain. The analysed material was cDNA or gDNA that came from T cells, B-cell-depleted T cells, or PBMCs.

Original processing methods: Reference gene primer amplification gave estimated nucleated cell counts. Sequencing used immunoSEQ multiplex PCR; TCRdb keeps in-frame clones, though not all of them. Clone size and the V and J calls come from that table; the DNA yielded D and trimming. The sample carries approximately 230,000 clones, 70% to 90% recorded once. This CDR3 spans 16 amino acids. V was cut by 9 bases and J by 7 bases, with 22 bases left in between. CDR1 is MDHEN and CDR2 is SYDVKM in the germline V gene. The rearrangement links TRBV28 to TRBJ1-6, with a tentative D call TRBD1 (5 bases). This sequence was found in a man in his late teens or twenties with active or convalescent COVID-19. The material sequenced was peripheral blood. The CDR3, as DNA: TGTGCCAGTAGTAGGCAGGGAACCTACCCGAATTCACCCCTCCACTTT. Protein sequence: CASSRQGTYPNSPLHF.